This T cell receptor (beta chain) was recorded in a study of shared clonotypes between healthy human individuals. TCRdb's copy holds only in-frame clones and misses some; the assay was immunoSEQ multiplex PCR. This table has around 700,000 clones, roughly 70% appearing once. The V gene's germline CDR1 is MDHEN and CDR2 SYDVKM. The germline V and J ends were trimmed by 7 bases and 2 bases, with 15 bases remaining between them. The CDR3 consists of 15 residues. The specimen sequenced was memory CD4+ T cells sorted from blood. The subset denotes: CD45RA-negative fraction. The sequence was collected from a woman aged 25 to 39 in good health. The chain carries TRBV28 and TRBJ1-5, with D uncertain. The CDR3 spells CASNFQYGGNQPQHF. The CDR3 nucleotides are TGTGCCAGCAATTTCCAGTATGGGGGCAATCAGCCCCAGCATTTT.